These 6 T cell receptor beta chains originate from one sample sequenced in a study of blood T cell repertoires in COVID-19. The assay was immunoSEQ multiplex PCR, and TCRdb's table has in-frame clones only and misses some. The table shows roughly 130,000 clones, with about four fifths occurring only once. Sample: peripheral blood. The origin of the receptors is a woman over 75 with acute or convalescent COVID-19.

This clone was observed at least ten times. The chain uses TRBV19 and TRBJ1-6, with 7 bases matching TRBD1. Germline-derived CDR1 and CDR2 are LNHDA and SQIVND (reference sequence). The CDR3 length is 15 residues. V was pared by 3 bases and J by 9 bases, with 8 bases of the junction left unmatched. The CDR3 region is CASSIWTGRGSPLHF. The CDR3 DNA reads TGTGCCAGTAGTATCTGGACAGGTCGGGGTTCACCCCTCCACTTT. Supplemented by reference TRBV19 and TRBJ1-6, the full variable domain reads DGGITQSPKYLFRKEGQNVTLSCEQNLNHDAMYWYRQDPGQGLRLIYYSQIVNDFQKGDIAEGYSVSREKKESFPLTVTSAQKNPTAFYLCASSIWTGRGSPLHFGNGTRLTVT.

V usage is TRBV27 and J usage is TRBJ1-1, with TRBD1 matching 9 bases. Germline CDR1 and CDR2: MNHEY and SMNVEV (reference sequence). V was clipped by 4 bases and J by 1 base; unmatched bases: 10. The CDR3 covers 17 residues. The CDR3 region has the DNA TGTGCCAGCAGTTCGCGACAGGGGGGAGCCGGGAACACTGAAGCTTTCTTT. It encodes CASSSRQGGAGNTEAFF.

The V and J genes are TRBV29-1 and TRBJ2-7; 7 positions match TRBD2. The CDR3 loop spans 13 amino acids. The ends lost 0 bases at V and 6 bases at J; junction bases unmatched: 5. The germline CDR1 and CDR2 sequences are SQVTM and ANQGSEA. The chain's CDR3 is CSVEEAWGGEQYF. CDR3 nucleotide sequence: TGCAGCGTTGAAGAGGCATGGGGGGGCGAGCAGTACTTC.

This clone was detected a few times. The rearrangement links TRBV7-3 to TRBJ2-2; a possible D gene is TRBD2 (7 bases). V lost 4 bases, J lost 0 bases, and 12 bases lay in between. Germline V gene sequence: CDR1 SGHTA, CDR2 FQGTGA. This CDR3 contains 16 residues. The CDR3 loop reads CASSYRGGANTGELFF. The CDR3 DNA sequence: TGTGCCAGCAGCTACCGCGGGGGCGCGAACACCGGGGAGCTGTTTTTT.

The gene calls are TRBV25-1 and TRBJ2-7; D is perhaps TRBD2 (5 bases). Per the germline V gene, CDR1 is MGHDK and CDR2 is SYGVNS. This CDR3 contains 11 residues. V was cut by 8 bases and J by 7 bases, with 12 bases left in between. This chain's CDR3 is CASGRSGEQYF. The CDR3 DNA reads TGTGCCAGCGGAAGATCGGGAGAGCAGTACTTC.

In DNA form, the CDR3 reads TGTGCCAGCAGTTCCATACAGGGACCCTATGGCTACACCTTC. It codes for CASSSIQGPYGYTF. The V and J genes are TRBV6-5 and TRBJ1-2; tentative D call: TRBD1 (6 bases). With 4 bases removed from V and 4 bases from J, the gap between germline ends came to 13 bases. The V gene's germline CDR1 is MNHEY and CDR2 SVGAGI. The CDR3 has 14 residues.